This entry concerns a single T cell receptor beta chain. The data originate from a study of blood T cells in healthy people across ages. Donors were systemically healthy Caucasian individuals from Russia aged roughly 6 to 90 years. This CDR3 comprises 10 residues. V was shortened by 4 bases and J by 2 bases, with 3 bases between the two germline ends. Germline CDR1 DFQATT, CDR2 SNEGSKA (reference sequence). Together with a sample-barcoded 5' primer, a J-beta primer mix was included in a second PCR lasting about 7 to 11 cycles. Each CDR3 protein is one row after TCRdb ran MiXCR on the 5' RACE reads. The data contain nearly 800,000 distinct CDR3 sequences, 45% to 70% of them singletons.

The sequencing sample was made of blood. The genes are TRBV20-1 and TRBJ2-7; no reliable D call. The receptor comes from a man aged 40-55 years in good health. CDR3 nucleotide sequence: TGCAGTGCTATCCCCTACGAGCAGTACTTC. Protein: CSAIPYEQYF.